These 13 T cell receptor beta chains were all obtained from the same sample, sequenced in a study of CD8+ T cells in alopecia areata. cDNA reverse transcribed from extracted RNA served as the sequencing template. The assay was immunoSEQ multiplex PCR, and TCRdb's table has in-frame clones only and misses some. The data contain under 350,000 clones, over 45% of them singletons. Treatment denoted: oral pan-JAK inhibitor, 5-10 mg twice daily. The input for sequencing was CD4+ T cells sorted from blood, taken at week 24, from a patient treated with tofacitinib. These receptors were collected from a human donor with alopecia areata.

J is TRBJ2-6 and V is TRBV30; D call uncertain. Germline CDR1 reads GTSNPN; CDR2 reads SVGIG (reference sequence). V lost 0 bases, J lost 15 bases, and 12 bases lay in between. This CDR3 is built from 12 residues. The CDR3 DNA reads TGTGCCTGGAGTGTTTTGGGTAATGGCCTGACTTTC. Residues: CAWSVLGNGLTF.

The chain has TRBV7-2 and TRBJ1-6, with 8 nucleotides matching TRBD1. Germline V gene lookup returns CDR1 SGHTA and CDR2 FQGNSA. V shed 6 bases and J 9 bases; nucleotides not matched to a gene: 10. The CDR3 contains 15 residues. Written as DNA, the CDR3 is TGTGCCAGCAGTCAACAACAGGGGGAAGGTTCACCCCTCCACTTT. This gives the protein CASSQQQGEGSPLHF.

This rearrangement joins TRBV4-3 to TRBJ1-1, with D possibly TRBD1 on 5 matching bases. The CDR3 is 14 amino acids. V lost 3 bases to trimming and J lost 10 bases, with 18 bases between them. CDR1 is LGHNA, CDR2 YSLEER, per germline. CDR3 DNA: TGCGCCAGCAGCCAGACCCAGAGCCAGGGTAGAGCTTTCTTT. Its translation: CASSQTQSQGRAFF.

The chain joins TRBV2 to TRBJ1-5; TRBD1 aligns across 12 bases. The germline CDR1 and CDR2 sequences are SNHLY and FYNNEI. J lost 4 bases, V lost 4 bases, and 8 bases had no gene match. This CDR3 comprises 17 residues. The CDR3 sequence: CASSGGTGGMRNQPQHF. The CDR3 region has the DNA TGTGCCAGCAGTGGAGGGACAGGGGGCATGAGAAATCAGCCCCAGCATTTT. Full variable domain (missing parts from reference TRBV2 and TRBJ1-5): EPEVTQTPSHQVTQMGQEVILRCVPISNHLYFYWYRQILGQKVEFLVSFYNNEISEKSEIFDDQFSVERPDGSNFTLKIRSTKLEDSAMYFCASSGGTGGMRNQPQHFGDGTRLSIL.

The chain combines TRBV4-2 with TRBJ1-5, with D unresolved. Trimming removed 0 bases from V and 1 base from J, with 13 bases in between. CDR3 length: 17 amino acids. CDR1 LGHNA and CDR2 YNFKEQ come from the germline V gene. The CDR3 coding sequence is TGTGCCAGCAGCCAAGAGGATTGGTCCGAGAGCAATCAGCCCCAGCATTTT. This codes for CASSQEDWSESNQPQHF.

This chain uses TRBV28 with TRBJ1-6; the D gene is possibly TRBD1 (5 bases). Germline lookup yields CDR1 MDHEN and CDR2 SYDVKM. V shed 2 bases and J shed 8 bases, with 10 bases lying between them. This CDR3 comprises 14 residues. The CDR3, as DNA: TGTGCCAGCAGTTTAATAGGGGTACATTCACCCCTCCACTTT. As protein: CASSLIGVHSPLHF.

This clone was counted between two and nine times. Other DNA sequences of this sample code for an identical CDR3. The rearrangement uses TRBV4-1 and TRBJ2-3; D not resolved. CDR1 MGHRA and CDR2 YSYEKL come from the germline V gene. This CDR3 has 13 amino acids. V lost 4 bases, J lost 1 base, and 6 bases lay in between. The CDR3 DNA reads as TGCGCCAGCAGCCGTTTGGGCACAGATACGCAGTATTTT. It specifies CASSRLGTDTQYF.

This clone was detected only a few times. V and J are TRBV4-1 and TRBJ2-1; D is uncertain. The V end was cut by 1 base, the J end by 3 bases, with 13 bases between. This CDR3 contains 16 residues. Germline V gives CDR1 MGHRA, CDR2 YSYEKL. This CDR3 is CASSQGVLLDYNEQFF. The CDR3 DNA follows: TGCGCCAGCAGCCAAGGTGTTCTCCTCGACTACAATGAGCAGTTCTTC.

The chain couples TRBV10-3 to TRBJ1-2; tentative D call: TRBD1 (6 bases). The CDR3 sequence is 15 residues long. The V end was cut by 6 bases, the J end by 6 bases, with 20 bases between. The germline CDR1 and CDR2 sequences are ENHRY and SYGVKD. DNA for the CDR3: TGTGCCATCAGGGCCCGACAGGACCCCCAAGATGGCTACACCTTC. Translation: CAIRARQDPQDGYTF.

This chain joins TRBV13 and TRBJ1-2; D gene ambiguous. The CDR3 loop spans 15 amino acids. V was cut by 2 bases and J by 2 bases, with 12 bases left in between. The germline gives CDR1 PRHDT, CDR2 FYEKMQ (reference sequence). CDR3 coding DNA: TGTGCCAGCAGCTTACCCTGGGTATCCAACTATGGCTACACCTTC. Encoded protein: CASSLPWVSNYGYTF.

The rearrangement links TRBV15 to TRBJ2-1; D remains ambiguous. This CDR3 is built from 16 residues. The V end was cut by 0 bases, the J end by 8 bases, with 17 bases between. Germline CDR1 LNHNV, CDR2 YYDKDF (reference sequence). CDR3 in DNA: TGTGCCACCAGCAGAGATCAAGGTGGGGTGTGGTATGAGCAGTTCTTC. This sequence encodes CATSRDQGGVWYEQFF.

V is TRBV5-6 and J is TRBJ2-7, with TRBD1 as a possible D gene (5 bases). CDR1 and CDR2 from the germline V gene are SGHDT and YYEEEE. V was cut by 4 bases and J by 3 bases, with 8 bases left in between. CDR3 length equals 12 residues. The chain's CDR3 is CASSQGSYEQYF. CDR3 DNA sequence: TGTGCCAGCAGCCAGGGTAGCTACGAGCAGTACTTC.

The chain joins TRBV4-1 to TRBJ2-2; no clear D. CDR1 is MGHRA and CDR2 is YSYEKL in the germline V gene. The CDR3 has 14 amino acids. Trimming took 0 bases from V and 4 from J, leaving 6 bases between them. The CDR3 spells CASSQDWRTGELFF. The CDR3 DNA reads as TGCGCCAGCAGCCAAGATTGGCGCACCGGGGAGCTGTTTTTT.